Listed here is a single TCR beta chain. This specimen belongs to a study of shared T cell receptors in the human thymus. Produced via immunoSEQ multiplex PCR; TCRdb's table is partial and in-frame only. The table has some 720,000 clones, 70% to 90% seen once. Trimming shortened V by 1 base and J by 2 bases, and 12 bases separated the two germline ends. CDR1 LNHNV and CDR2 YYDKDF come from the germline V gene (reference sequence). This CDR3 is 16 amino acids long. Separately, the same data were catalogued under a study of human thymus T cells.

Sequencing was performed on thymocytes. The chain links TRBV15 to TRBJ2-4, with D possibly TRBD1 on 5 matching bases. The TCR comes from a boy in the first two years of life with a congenital heart defect. The CDR3 nucleotides read TGTGCCACCAGCAGAGCGGCAGGGTGGACCAAAAACATTCAGTACTTC. Its protein is CATSRAAGWTKNIQYF. The full variable domain, in which reference TRBV15 and TRBJ2-4 provide the parts outside the CDR3, is DAMVIQNPRYQVTQFGKPVTLSCSQTLNHNVMYWYQQKSSQAPKLLFHYYDKDFNNEADTPDNFQSRRPNTSFCFLDIRSPGLGDTAMYLCATSRAAGWTKNIQYFGAGTRLSVL.